What follows are 15 T cell receptor beta chains derived from one specimen sequenced in a study of T cells in Graves' hyperthyroidism and ophthalmopathy. The source material, RNA transcripts, was used to amplify TCR beta CDR3 regions. Initially, a first-round RT-PCR of the TCR CDR3 employed the HTBI primer set. TCRdb independently ran MiXCR on the multiplex PCR reads; one entry per CDR3 protein. The table records about 320,000 distinct CDR3 sequences, around 17% of them present only once. The sequenced material came from blood. Every receptor here comes from a man aged 30-40 years with Graves' hyperthyroidism.

This clonotype has at least ten counts. The chain has TRBV13 and TRBJ1-1; D call uncertain. The CDR3 is 13 amino acids. Germline values: CDR1 PRHDT, CDR2 FYEKMQ (reference sequence). With 0 bases removed from V and 4 bases from J, the gap between germline ends came to 6 bases. The CDR3 sequence is CASSLGSGTEAFF. The CDR3 DNA reads TGTGCCAGCAGCTTAGGGTCGGGCACTGAAGCTTTCTTT.

This clonotype was seen a few times. V gene TRBV12-5 combines with J gene TRBJ2-4; D is uncertain. Trimming took off 0 bases at V and 0 bases at J, with 6 bases between the two ends. Germline V gene data show CDR1 as LGHNT and CDR2 as FRNRAP. The CDR3 extends over 15 amino acids. CDR3: CASGLVLGAKNIQYF. CDR3 in DNA: TGTGCTAGTGGTTTGGTACTGGGAGCCAAAAACATTCAGTACTTC.

The chain joins TRBV19 to TRBJ2-6; D perhaps matches TRBD2 (6 bases). Germline CDR1 reads LNHDA; CDR2 reads SQIVND (reference sequence). The V gene lost 8 bases and the J gene lost 2 bases, with 16 bases spanning the gap. The CDR3 extends over 16 amino acids. Written as DNA, the CDR3 is TGTGCCAGTGGGAAAGAACTAGCTGCTGGGGCCAACGTCCTGACTTTC. It yields the protein CASGKELAAGANVLTF.

A few counts support this clonotype. V is TRBV30 and J is TRBJ1-4, with TRBD1 identical over 7 bases. CDR1 GTSNPN and CDR2 SVGIG come from the germline V gene (reference sequence). This CDR3 region has 14 residues. V lost 0 bases, J lost 8 bases, and 6 bases stayed unmatched. DNA for the CDR3: TGTGCCTGGAGTGTACGACAGGGTTGGGAAAAACTGTTTTTT. Its translation is CAWSVRQGWEKLFF.

This clonotype was recorded at least ten times. The chain uses TRBV7-9 and TRBJ2-2; D is uncertain. This CDR3 contains 16 residues. Germline V lookup: CDR1 SEHNR, CDR2 FQNEAQ (reference sequence). Deletions cut 4 bases from V and 0 bases from J, with 12 bases between. DNA of the CDR3: TGTGCCAGCAGCTCCGTTCTCCTTGCGAACACCGGGGAGCTGTTTTTT. Translation: CASSSVLLANTGELFF. Drawing the rest from reference TRBV7-9 and TRBJ2-2, the complete variable domain is DTGVSQNPRHKITKRGQNVTFRCDPISEHNRLYWYRQTLGQGPEFLTYFQNEAQLEKSRLLSDRFSAERPKGSFSTLEIQRTEQGDSAMYLCASSSVLLANTGELFFGEGSRLTVL.

This clonotype was counted many times. V is TRBV19 and J is TRBJ1-1; D may be TRBD1 (5 bases). Germline CDR1 is LNHDA and CDR2 is SQIVND (reference sequence). The CDR3 has 15 residues. Trimming removed 7 bases from V and 4 bases from J, with 19 bases in between. The CDR3 sequence is CASTSRGGWGTEAFF. The CDR3 DNA reads as TGTGCCAGTACGTCGCGTGGGGGATGGGGCACTGAAGCTTTCTTT. Combining the CDR3 with reference TRBV19 and TRBJ1-1 gives the whole variable domain DGGITQSPKYLFRKEGQNVTLSCEQNLNHDAMYWYRQDPGQGLRLIYYSQIVNDFQKGDIAEGYSVSREKKESFPLTVTSAQKNPTAFYLCASTSRGGWGTEAFFGQGTRLTVV.

This chain joins TRBV29-1 and TRBJ1-3; tentatively, D is TRBD1 (5 bases). Germline CDR1 reads SQVTM; CDR2 reads ANQGSEA. The V end lost 2 bases, the J end lost 7 bases, and 12 bases lay between the germline ends. The CDR3 runs 13 residues. CDR3 sequence: CSVERGDENTIYF. The CDR3 DNA follows: TGCAGCGTTGAAAGGGGTGATGAGAACACCATATATTTT.

Ten or more counts support this clonotype. V and J are TRBV24-1 and TRBJ2-2, with 7 nucleotides matching TRBD1. V was clipped by 0 bases and J by 4 bases; unmatched bases: 7. CDR1 KGHDR and CDR2 SFDVKD come from the germline V gene. The CDR3 has 17 amino acids. The CDR3 DNA reads as TGTGCCACCAGTGATTTGCAGAGACAGGGAAGCACCGGGGAGCTGTTTTTT. Translated: CATSDLQRQGSTGELFF.

The rearrangement joins TRBV25-1 to TRBJ2-1; 8 nucleotides line up with TRBD2. The ends lost 1 base at V and 2 bases at J; junction bases unmatched: 1. From germline, CDR1 is MGHDK and CDR2 SYGVNS. This CDR3 region has 15 residues. The CDR3 nucleotides read TGTGCCAGCAGTGAATGGCGGGAGGCCTACAATGAGCAGTTCTTC. Translated, it gives CASSEWREAYNEQFF.

This clonotype was counted many times. The chain is built from TRBV6-1 and TRBJ2-5; 9 bases are a match to TRBD2. Germline V CDR1 and CDR2: MNHNS, SASEGT. The CDR3 runs 15 residues. J lost 5 bases, V lost 3 bases, and 7 bases had no gene match. The CDR3 protein is CASSDSGRGWETQYF. The CDR3 coding sequence is TGTGCCAGCAGTGATAGCGGGAGAGGATGGGAGACCCAGTACTTC.

Many counts were recorded for this clonotype. The CDR3 DNA reads as TGTGCCAGCAGCGTAGATGGGAGCGAGGGAGAGACCCAGTACTTC. Translated, it gives CASSVDGSEGETQYF. V and J are TRBV9 and TRBJ2-5; possibly TRBD2 for D (5 bases). Germline V lookup: CDR1 SGDLS, CDR2 YYNGEE. This CDR3 comprises 15 residues. The V gene lost 0 bases and the J gene lost 4 bases, with 13 bases spanning the gap.

V usage is TRBV5-6 and J usage is TRBJ1-1; 11 nucleotides match TRBD1. Per the germline V gene, CDR1 is SGHDT and CDR2 is YYEEEE. The CDR3 covers 14 residues. The J segment lost 6 bases and the V segment lost 4 bases, leaving 5 bases of the junction unmatched. The CDR3 bases are TGTGCCAGCAGCGTCGGACAGGGGGCGGCTGAAGCTTTCTTT. Amino acid sequence: CASSVGQGAAEAFF.

In its sample, this clonotype was seen a few times. J is TRBJ2-1 and V is TRBV10-3; D uncertain. V was clipped by 10 bases and J by 6 bases, with 16 bases between them. The CDR3 has 13 residues. Per germline, CDR1 ENHRY and CDR2 SYGVKD. The CDR3 bases are TGTGCCACCACTCCCTCATGGAGCAATGAGCAGTTCTTC. Translated, it gives CATTPSWSNEQFF.

V usage is TRBV4-2 and J usage is TRBJ2-3; 7 bases fit TRBD2. The length of the CDR3 is 15 residues. Germline V gene data show CDR1 as LGHNA and CDR2 as YNFKEQ. V lost 4 bases, J lost 0 bases, and 4 bases stayed unmatched. In DNA form, the CDR3 reads TGTGCCAGCAGCCGGAGACTAGCAAGCACAGATACGCAGTATTTT. Translation: CASSRRLASTDTQYF.

This clonotype was seen more than once but under ten times. This sequence joins TRBV6-2 or TRBV6-3 and TRBJ2-3, with 8 bases identical to TRBD1. Germline lookup yields CDR1 MNHEY and CDR2 SVGEGT. V dropped 0 bases and J dropped 1; count of bases not matched to a gene: 9. The CDR3 has 18 amino acids. CDR3 in amino acids: CASSYSMWTGLGTDTQYF. The CDR3 DNA is TGTGCCAGCAGTTACTCGATGTGGACAGGGTTGGGCACAGATACGCAGTATTTT.